This T cell receptor beta chain was sequenced in a study of shared clonotypes between healthy human individuals. Notes on the study in general: A generally larger estimated richness was seen in naive subsets than in memory subsets.

On this clone itself: The antigen is unknown.

Naive CD8 cells comprised CD45RO-negative, CCR7-positively selected cells, excluding terminally differentiated effector memory CD45RA+ cells. The study enrolled healthy HIV-negative adults without recent acute infections or vaccinations as donors. The assay was carried out at the deep level. It was around 220 ng DNA, 33,000 or so T cell genomes, that sorted-subset replicate PCRs used. The table came from immunoSEQ multiplex PCR; TCRdb's copy has only in-frame clones and leaves some out. The table has around 2,000,000 clones, about 95% seen once; the top ten hold about 1.1%. This receptor was obtained from a man younger than 35 in good health. The sample consisted of naive CD8+ T cells sorted from blood.

CDR3 sequence: CAWSVPGLAASYEQYF. The CDR3 DNA is TGTGCCTGGAGTGTACCGGGACTAGCGGCTTCCTACGAGCAGTACTTC. This rearrangement joins TRBV30 to TRBJ2-7; TRBD2 matches at 11 bases. With V trimmed by 0 bases and J by 1 base, 5 bases remained unmatched. Germline V gene lookup returns CDR1 GTSNPN and CDR2 SVGIG (reference sequence). CDR3 size: 16 residues.